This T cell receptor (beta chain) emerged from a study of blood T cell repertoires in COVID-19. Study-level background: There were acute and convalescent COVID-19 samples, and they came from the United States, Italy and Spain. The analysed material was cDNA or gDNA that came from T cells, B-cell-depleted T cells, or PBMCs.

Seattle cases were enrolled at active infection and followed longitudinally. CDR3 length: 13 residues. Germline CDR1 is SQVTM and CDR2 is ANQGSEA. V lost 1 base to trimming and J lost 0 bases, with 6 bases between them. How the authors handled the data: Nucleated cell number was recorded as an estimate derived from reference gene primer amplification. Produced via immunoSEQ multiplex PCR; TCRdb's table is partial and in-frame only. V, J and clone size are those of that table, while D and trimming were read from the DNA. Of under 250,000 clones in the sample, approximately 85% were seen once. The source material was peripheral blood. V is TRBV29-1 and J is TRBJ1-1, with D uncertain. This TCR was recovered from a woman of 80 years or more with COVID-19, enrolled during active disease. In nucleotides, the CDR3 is TGCAGCGTTGAAGTCGGGGTGAACACTGAAGCTTTCTTT. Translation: CSVEVGVNTEAFF.